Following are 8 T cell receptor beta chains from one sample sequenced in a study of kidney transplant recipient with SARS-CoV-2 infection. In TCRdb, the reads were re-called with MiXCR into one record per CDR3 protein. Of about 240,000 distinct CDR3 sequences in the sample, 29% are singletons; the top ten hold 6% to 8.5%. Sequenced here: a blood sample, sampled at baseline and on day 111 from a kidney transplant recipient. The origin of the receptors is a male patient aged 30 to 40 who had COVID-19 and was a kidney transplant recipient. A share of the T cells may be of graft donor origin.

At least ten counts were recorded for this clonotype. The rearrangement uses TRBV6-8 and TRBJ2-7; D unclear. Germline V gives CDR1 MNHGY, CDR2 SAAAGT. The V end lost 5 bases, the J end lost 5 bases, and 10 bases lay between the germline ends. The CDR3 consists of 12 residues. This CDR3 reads CASSAHRDEQYF. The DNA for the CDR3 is TGTGCCAGCAGTGCACATCGGGACGAGCAGTACTTC.

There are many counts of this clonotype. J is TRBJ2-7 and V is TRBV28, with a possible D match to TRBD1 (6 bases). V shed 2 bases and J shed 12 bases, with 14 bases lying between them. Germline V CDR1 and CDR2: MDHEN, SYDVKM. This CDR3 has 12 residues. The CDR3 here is CASSLPPGHPYF. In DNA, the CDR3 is TGTGCCAGCAGTTTACCCCCGGGACATCCGTACTTC.

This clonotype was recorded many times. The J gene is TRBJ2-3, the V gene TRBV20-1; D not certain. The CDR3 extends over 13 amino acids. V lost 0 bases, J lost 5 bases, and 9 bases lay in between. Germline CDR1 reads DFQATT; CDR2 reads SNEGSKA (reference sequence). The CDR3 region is CSARDPEGDTQYF. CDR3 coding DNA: TGCAGTGCTAGAGACCCCGAAGGAGATACGCAGTATTTT.

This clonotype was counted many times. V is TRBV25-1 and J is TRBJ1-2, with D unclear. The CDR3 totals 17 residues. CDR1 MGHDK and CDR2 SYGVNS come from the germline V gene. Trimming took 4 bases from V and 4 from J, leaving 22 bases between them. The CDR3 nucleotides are TGTGCCAGCAGTGCTGTGAAAGAACTGGGAAAGACCTATGGCTACACCTTC. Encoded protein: CASSAVKELGKTYGYTF.

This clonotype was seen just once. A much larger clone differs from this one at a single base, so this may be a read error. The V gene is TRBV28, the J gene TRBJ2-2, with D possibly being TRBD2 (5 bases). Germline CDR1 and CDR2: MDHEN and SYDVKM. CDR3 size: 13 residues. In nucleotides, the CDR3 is TGTACCAGTAGAGCGGAGAACACCGGGGAGCTGTTTTTT. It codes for CTSRAENTGELFF.

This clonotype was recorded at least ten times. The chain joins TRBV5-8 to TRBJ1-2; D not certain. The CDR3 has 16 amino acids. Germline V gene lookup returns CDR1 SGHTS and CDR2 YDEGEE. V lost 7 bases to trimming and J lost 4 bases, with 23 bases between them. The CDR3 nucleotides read TGTGCCAGCCGGGTCACTCATCCACGAAAGACCTATGGCTACACCTTC. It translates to CASRVTHPRKTYGYTF.

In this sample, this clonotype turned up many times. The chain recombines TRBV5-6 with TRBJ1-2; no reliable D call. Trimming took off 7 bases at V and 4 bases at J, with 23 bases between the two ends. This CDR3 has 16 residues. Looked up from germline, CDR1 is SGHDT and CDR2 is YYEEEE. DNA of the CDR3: TGTGCCAGCCCATTATGCAATAGTCGAAAGACCTATGGCTACACCTTC. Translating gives CASPLCNSRKTYGYTF.

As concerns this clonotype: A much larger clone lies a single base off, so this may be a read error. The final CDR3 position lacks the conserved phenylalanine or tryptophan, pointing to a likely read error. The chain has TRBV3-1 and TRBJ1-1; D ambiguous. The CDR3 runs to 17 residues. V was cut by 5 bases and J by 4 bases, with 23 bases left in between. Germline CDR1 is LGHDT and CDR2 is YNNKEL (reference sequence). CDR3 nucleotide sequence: TGTGCCAGCAGCTGCGGTCATCCCATTTCAATTCGCACTGAAGCTTTCCTT. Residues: CASSCGHPISIRTEAFL.